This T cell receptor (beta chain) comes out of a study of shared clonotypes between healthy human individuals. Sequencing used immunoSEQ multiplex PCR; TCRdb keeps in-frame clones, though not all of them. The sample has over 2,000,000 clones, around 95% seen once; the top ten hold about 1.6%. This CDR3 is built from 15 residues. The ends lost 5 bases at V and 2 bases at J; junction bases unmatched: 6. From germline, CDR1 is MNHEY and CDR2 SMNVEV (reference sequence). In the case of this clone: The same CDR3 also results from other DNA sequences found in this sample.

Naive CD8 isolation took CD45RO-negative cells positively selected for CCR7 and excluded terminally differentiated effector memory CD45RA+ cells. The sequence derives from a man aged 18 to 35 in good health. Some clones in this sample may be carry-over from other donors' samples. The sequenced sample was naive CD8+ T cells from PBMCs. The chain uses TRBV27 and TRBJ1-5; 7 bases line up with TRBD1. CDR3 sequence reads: CASSPGTAGNQPQHF. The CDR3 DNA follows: TGTGCCAGCAGTCCCGGGACAGCTGGCAATCAGCCCCAGCATTTT.